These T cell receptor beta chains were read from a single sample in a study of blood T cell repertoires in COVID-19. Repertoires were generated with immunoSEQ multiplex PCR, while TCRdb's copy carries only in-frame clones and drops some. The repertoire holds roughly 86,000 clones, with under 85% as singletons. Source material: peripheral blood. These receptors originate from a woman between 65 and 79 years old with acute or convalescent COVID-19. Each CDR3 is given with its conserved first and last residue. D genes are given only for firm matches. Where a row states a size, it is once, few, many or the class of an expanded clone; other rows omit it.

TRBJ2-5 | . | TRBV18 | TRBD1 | TGTGCCAGCTCACCATTTCAACAGGGGGAGGTTCAGGAGACCCAGTACTTC | CASSPFQQGEVQETQYF
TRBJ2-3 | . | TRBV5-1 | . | TGCGCCAGCAGCTGGAATGGGGCGAGCACAGATACGCAGTATTTT | CASSWNGASTDTQYF
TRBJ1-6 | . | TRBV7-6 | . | TGTGCCAGCAGCCCCTCGTTTGGAGGGATGCAGTCACCCCTCCACTTT | CASSPSFGGMQSPLHF
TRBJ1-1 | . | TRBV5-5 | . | TGTGCCAGCAGCCCCGGCGCAGGGGCGTTCACTGAAGCTTTCTTT | CASSPGAGAFTEAFF
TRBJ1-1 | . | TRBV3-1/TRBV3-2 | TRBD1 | TGTGCCAGCAGCCAAGACCAGGGGGCAGTGAACACTGAAGCTTTCTTT | CASSQDQGAVNTEAFF
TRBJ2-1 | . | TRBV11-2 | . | TGTGCCAGCAGCTTAAGGGGGGGCAACAACAATGAGCAGTTCTTC | CASSLRGGNNNEQFF
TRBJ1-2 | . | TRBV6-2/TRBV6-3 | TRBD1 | TGTGCCAGCAGTTACTTTGGCAGGGGGCAATCTGATGGCTACACCTTC | CASSYFGRGQSDGYTF
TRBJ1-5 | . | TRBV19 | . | TGTGCCAGTAGTGCCCCAGGGCCCCAGCATTTT | CASSAPGPQHF
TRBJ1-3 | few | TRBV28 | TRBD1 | TGTGCCAGCAGGCCACAGGGGGCTGGAAACACCATATATTTT | CASRPQGAGNTIYF
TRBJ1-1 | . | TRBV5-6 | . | TGTGCCAGCAGCTTGCTCGGGACGCAAATGGGGGGGAACACTGAAGCTTTCTTT | CASSLLGTQMGGNTEAFF
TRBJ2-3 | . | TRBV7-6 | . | TGTGCCAGCACCTCGACCTTAACAGCTAGCACAGATACGCAGTATTTT | CASTSTLTASTDTQYF
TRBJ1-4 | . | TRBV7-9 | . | TGTGCCAGCAGCTTGACAACAACTAATGAAAAACTGTTTTTT | CASSLTTTNEKLFF
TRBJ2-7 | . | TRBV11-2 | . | TGTGCCAGCACCCAAATAGGAGGGGGCGACGAGCAGTACTTC | CASTQIGGGDEQYF
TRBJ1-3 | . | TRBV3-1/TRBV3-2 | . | TGTGCCAGCAGCCCCGTGCGGGGCGGAAACACCATATATTTT | CASSPVRGGNTIYF
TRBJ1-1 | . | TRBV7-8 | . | TGTGCCAGCAGCTTATCGGAGATCAACACTGAAGCTTTCTTT | CASSLSEINTEAFF
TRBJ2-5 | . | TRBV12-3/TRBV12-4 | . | TGTGCCAGCAGTTTCGTTGAGACCCAGTACTTC | CASSFVETQYF
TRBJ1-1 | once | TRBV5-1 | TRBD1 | TGCGCCAGCAGCCAAGACAGGGGCGGGACTCTGAACACTGAAGCTTTCTTT | CASSQDRGGTLNTEAFF
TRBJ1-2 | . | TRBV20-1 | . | TGCAGTGCTAGTTTAGGGGGGGCGAATGGCTACACCTTC | CSASLGGANGYTF
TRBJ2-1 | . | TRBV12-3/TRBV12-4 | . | TGTGCCAGCGGCACGTCTTCCTACAATGAGCAGTTCTTC | CASGTSSYNEQFF
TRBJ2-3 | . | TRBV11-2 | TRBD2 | TGTGCCAGCAGCTTAGTAGGCGGGGGGGCCACACCGAATACGCAGTATTTT | CASSLVGGGATPNTQYF
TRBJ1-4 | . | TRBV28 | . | TGTGCCAGCAGTTTATCAGGGTCCCGAAAACTGTTTTTT | CASSLSGSRKLFF
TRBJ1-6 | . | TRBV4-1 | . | TGCGCCAGCAGTGGTCCTCAACAGAATTCACCCCTCCACTTT | CASSGPQQNSPLHF
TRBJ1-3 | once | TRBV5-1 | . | TGCGCCAGCAGCTTCACAGGGCTTGGAAACACCATATATTTT | CASSFTGLGNTIYF
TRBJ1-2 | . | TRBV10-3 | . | TGTGCCAGCAAACAGGGCTCCTATGGCTACACCTTC | CASKQGSYGYTF
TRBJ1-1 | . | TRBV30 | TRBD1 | TGTGCCTGGAGAAAGGAACCCCGACAGGGTAACACTGAAGCTTTCTTT | CAWRKEPRQGNTEAFF
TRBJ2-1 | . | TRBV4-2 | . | TGTGCCAGCAGCCAAGAAGAGGTTAATGAGCAGTTCTTC | CASSQEEVNEQFF
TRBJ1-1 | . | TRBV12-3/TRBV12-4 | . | TGTGCCAGCAGTTTACGGGGAGAAGCTTTCTTT | CASSLRGEAFF
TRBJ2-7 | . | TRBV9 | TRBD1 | TGTGCCAGCAGCCAAGGCGGGACAGGGGACTACGAGCAGTACTTC | CASSQGGTGDYEQYF
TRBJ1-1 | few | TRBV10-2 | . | TGCGCCAGCAGTGACAGGGGTGGTAATGAAGCTTTCTTT | CASSDRGGNEAFF
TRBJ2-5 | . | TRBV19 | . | TGTGCCAGTAAGAAGAGAAACGGGGAGACCCAGTACTTC | CASKKRNGETQYF
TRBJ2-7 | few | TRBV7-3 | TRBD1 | TGTGCCAGCAGCTCAACCGGGACAGGGGATAAGGAGCAGTACTTC | CASSSTGTGDKEQYF
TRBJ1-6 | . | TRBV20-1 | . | TGCAGTGCTAGTCAGGATTTTAATTCACCCCTCCACTTT | CSASQDFNSPLHF
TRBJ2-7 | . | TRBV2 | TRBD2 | TGTGCCAGCAGAGGCCCGACTAGCTCAAGGTACGAGCAGTACTTC | CASRGPTSSRYEQYF
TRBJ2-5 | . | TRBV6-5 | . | TGTGCCAGCAGTTACCTAGGGGAAGAGACCCAGTACTTC | CASSYLGEETQYF
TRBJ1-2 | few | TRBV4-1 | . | TGCGCCAGCAGCCAAGGGACAGACAACTATGGCTACACCTTC | CASSQGTDNYGYTF
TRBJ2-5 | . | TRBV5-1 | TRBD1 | TGCGCCAGCAGCCTAACCGGGACAGATCAAGAGACCCAGTACTTC | CASSLTGTDQETQYF
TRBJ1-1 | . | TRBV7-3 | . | TGTGCCAGCAGAAAGTCGGGGGGCTACACTGAAGCTTTCTTT | CASRKSGGYTEAFF